This T cell receptor (beta chain) was retrieved from a study of cytomegalovirus exposure and HLA in healthy donors. General study findings and limits: Most subjects had HLA-A and HLA-B alleles reportedly predicted accurately by TCR beta sequences. The authors excluded some V segments, including TRBV6-2 and TRBV6-3, as indistinguishable.

60 Vbeta and 13 Jbeta primers were used in PCR. Clones were read by immunoSEQ multiplex PCR, and TCRdb kept only the in-frame ones, dropping some. Found here are tens of thousands of clones, more than 80% of them singletons; the top ten hold 1.9%. The germline V and J ends were trimmed by 3 bases and 0 bases, with 9 bases remaining between them. CDR1 is SGDLS and CDR2 is YYNGEE in the germline V gene. The CDR3 has 14 amino acids. A remark on this clone: As yet, its antigen is unknown.

Sequenced material: PBMCs. V usage is TRBV9 and J usage is TRBJ1-1, with D perhaps TRBD1 (5 bases). This clonotype was sampled from a woman in her twenties or thirties in good health and CMV-seronegative. CDR3 protein: CASSAGVLNTEAFF. The CDR3 DNA reads TGTGCCAGCAGCGCGGGGGTCTTGAACACTGAAGCTTTCTTT.